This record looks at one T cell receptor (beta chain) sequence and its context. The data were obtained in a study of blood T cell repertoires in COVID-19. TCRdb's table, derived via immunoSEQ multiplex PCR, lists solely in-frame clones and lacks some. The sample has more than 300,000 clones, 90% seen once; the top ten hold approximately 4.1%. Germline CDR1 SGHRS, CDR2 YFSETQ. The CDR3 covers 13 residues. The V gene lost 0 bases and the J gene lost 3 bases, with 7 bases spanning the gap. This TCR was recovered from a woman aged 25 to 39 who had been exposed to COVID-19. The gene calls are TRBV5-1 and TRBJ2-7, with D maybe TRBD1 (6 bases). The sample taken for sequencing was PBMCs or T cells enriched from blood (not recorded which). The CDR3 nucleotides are TGCGCCAGCAGCTTGGACAGGGACTACGAGCAGTACTTC. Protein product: CASSLDRDYEQYF.